The rows below give T cell receptor beta chains drawn from one sample of a study of blood T cell repertoires in COVID-19. TCRdb's copy holds only in-frame clones and misses some; the assay was immunoSEQ multiplex PCR. The repertoire holds roughly 400,000 clones, with roughly 90% as singletons. Sequencing was done on a sample of PBMCs or T cells enriched from blood (not recorded which). The receptors come from a woman aged 18-29 years who had been exposed to COVID-19. The CDR3 runs from the conserved cysteine through the conserved F or W. The D gene is left open where the match is weak. Part of the rows lack a size; the others show once, few, many or a class for expanded clones.

CDR3 DNA: TGTGCCACCAGCAGAGGAGGGTCATCAAACTATGGCTACACCTTC; CDR3 protein: CATSRGGSSNYGYTF; D gene: .; V gene: TRBV15; J gene: TRBJ1-2; clone size: .
CDR3 DNA: TGTGCCAGTGGTGGCAGGGAGGATGAAAAACTGTTTTTT; CDR3 protein: CASGGREDEKLFF; D gene: .; V gene: TRBV12-3/TRBV12-4; J gene: TRBJ1-4; clone size: .
CDR3 DNA: TGTGCCAGCAGTTATCTCTCGGTCTCGGTCAATGAGCAGTTCTTC; CDR3 protein: CASSYLSVSVNEQFF; D gene: .; V gene: TRBV6-5; J gene: TRBJ2-1; clone size: .
CDR3 DNA: TGTGCCAGCAGCTCGCTCCCCTGGCGGAGATTCTACAATGAGCAGTTCTTC; CDR3 protein: CASSSLPWRRFYNEQFF; D gene: .; V gene: TRBV5-4; J gene: TRBJ2-1; clone size: .
CDR3 DNA: TGTGCCAGCAGCTTAGTGTCAGGGCGGGAGACCCAGTACTTC; CDR3 protein: CASSLVSGRETQYF; D gene: .; V gene: TRBV7-9; J gene: TRBJ2-5; clone size: .
CDR3 DNA: TGCGCCAGCAGCCAAGGTGTAGTAGCGGCGAATGAGCAGTTCTTC; CDR3 protein: CASSQGVVAANEQFF; D gene: .; V gene: TRBV4-1; J gene: TRBJ2-1; clone size: .
CDR3 DNA: TGTGCCAGCAGCCCGGCCGAGGGGGTGCAGTACTTC; CDR3 protein: CASSPAEGVQYF; D gene: .; V gene: TRBV12-3/TRBV12-4; J gene: TRBJ2-7; clone size: .
CDR3 DNA: TGTGCCAGCAGCTCTATGGGACAGAGGACAACTGAAGCTTTCTTT; CDR3 protein: CASSSMGQRTTEAFF; D gene: TRBD1; V gene: TRBV5-5; J gene: TRBJ1-1; clone size: few
CDR3 DNA: TGTGCCAGCAGCCCCAGTTCGGGGGGAGGAAACACCATATATTTT; CDR3 protein: CASSPSSGGGNTIYF; D gene: .; V gene: TRBV9; J gene: TRBJ1-3; clone size: .
CDR3 DNA: TGCGCCAGCAGCTTTCGAGACAGGGACTACGAGCAGTACTTC; CDR3 protein: CASSFRDRDYEQYF; D gene: TRBD1; V gene: TRBV5-1; J gene: TRBJ2-7; clone size: once
CDR3 DNA: TGTGCCAGCAGCACCGGGACTAGGGCAGATACGCAGTATTTT; CDR3 protein: CASSTGTRADTQYF; D gene: TRBD2; V gene: TRBV11-2; J gene: TRBJ2-3; clone size: .
CDR3 DNA: TGTGCCAGCTCACCACGCGGGAGCTCCTACAATGAGCAGTTCTTC; CDR3 protein: CASSPRGSSYNEQFF; D gene: TRBD2; V gene: TRBV18; J gene: TRBJ2-1; clone size: .
CDR3 DNA: TGCGCCAGCAGCCAACGGGAGGTCAGTGGGGGCTACACCTTC; CDR3 protein: CASSQREVSGGYTF; D gene: .; V gene: TRBV4-3; J gene: TRBJ1-2; clone size: .
CDR3 DNA: TGCGCCAGCAGCTTGGCGACAGCGATGAACACTGAAGCTTTCTTT; CDR3 protein: CASSLATAMNTEAFF; D gene: .; V gene: TRBV5-1; J gene: TRBJ1-1; clone size: .
CDR3 DNA: TGTGCCTGGAGTCAAACAGGGAATTCACCCCTCCACTTT; CDR3 protein: CAWSQTGNSPLHF; D gene: .; V gene: TRBV30; J gene: TRBJ1-6; clone size: .
CDR3 DNA: TGTGCCAGCAGCTTAGGAGTGACGGCCGGGGAGCTGTTTTTT; CDR3 protein: CASSLGVTAGELFF; D gene: .; V gene: TRBV5-4; J gene: TRBJ2-2; clone size: .
CDR3 DNA: TGTGCCAGCAGATATAGCAATCAGCCCCAGCATTTT; CDR3 protein: CASRYSNQPQHF; D gene: .; V gene: TRBV28; J gene: TRBJ1-5; clone size: .
CDR3 DNA: TGTGCCAGTACCCGGGACAGGGGCTCCACAGATACGCAGTATTTT; CDR3 protein: CASTRDRGSTDTQYF; D gene: TRBD1; V gene: TRBV19; J gene: TRBJ2-3; clone size: .
CDR3 DNA: TGTGCCAGCAGCCCACAGGGGAACACTGAAGCTTTCTTT; CDR3 protein: CASSPQGNTEAFF; D gene: .; V gene: TRBV7-3; J gene: TRBJ1-1; clone size: .
CDR3 DNA: TGTGCCAGCCGTTGGACGGGAAACAATCAGCCCCAGCATTTT; CDR3 protein: CASRWTGNNQPQHF; D gene: .; V gene: TRBV2; J gene: TRBJ1-5; clone size: few
CDR3 DNA: TGTGCCAGCAGGTGGGGGGACAGGGGTTCGGAGACCCAGTACTTC; CDR3 protein: CASRWGDRGSETQYF; D gene: TRBD1; V gene: TRBV28; J gene: TRBJ2-5; clone size: .
CDR3 DNA: TGTGCCAGCAGCACAACAGGGGTGGATACGCAGTATTTT; CDR3 protein: CASSTTGVDTQYF; D gene: TRBD1; V gene: TRBV9; J gene: TRBJ2-3; clone size: .
CDR3 DNA: TGTGCCAGCAGCTTAACAGATAGCAATCAGCCCCAGCATTTT; CDR3 protein: CASSLTDSNQPQHF; D gene: .; V gene: TRBV11-2; J gene: TRBJ1-5; clone size: .
CDR3 DNA: TGTGCCAGCAAACAATGGGGCACTTCACACTACGAGCAGTACTTC; CDR3 protein: CASKQWGTSHYEQYF; D gene: .; V gene: TRBV6-5; J gene: TRBJ2-7; clone size: .
CDR3 DNA: TGCGCCAGCAGCCCCGGGACAGGCATTTTTGAAAAACTGTTTTTT; CDR3 protein: CASSPGTGIFEKLFF; D gene: TRBD1; V gene: TRBV5-1; J gene: TRBJ1-4; clone size: .
CDR3 DNA: TGTGCCAGTAGTATCCGGTCCGGGACTATGATCGATGAGCAGTTCTTC; CDR3 protein: CASSIRSGTMIDEQFF; D gene: TRBD2; V gene: TRBV19; J gene: TRBJ2-1; clone size: .
CDR3 DNA: TGCGCCAGCAGCCCGGGAGGGACAGACTATGGCTACACCTTC; CDR3 protein: CASSPGGTDYGYTF; D gene: TRBD1; V gene: TRBV5-1; J gene: TRBJ1-2; clone size: .
CDR3 DNA: TGCGCCAGCAGTGAGCAGGGTATGAACACTGAAGCTTTCTTT; CDR3 protein: CASSEQGMNTEAFF; D gene: .; V gene: TRBV10-2; J gene: TRBJ1-1; clone size: .
CDR3 DNA: TGTGCCAGCAGCGTAACCGGGACAGGGGGGTCTGGCTACACCTTC; CDR3 protein: CASSVTGTGGSGYTF; D gene: TRBD1; V gene: TRBV9; J gene: TRBJ1-2; clone size: .
CDR3 DNA: TGTGCCAGTAGTATAAGGGAGGCGCAGTTCTTC; CDR3 protein: CASSIREAQFF; D gene: .; V gene: TRBV19; J gene: TRBJ2-1; clone size: .
CDR3 DNA: TGTGCCAGCAGCTTGTACACGGATACGCAGTATTTT; CDR3 protein: CASSLYTDTQYF; D gene: .; V gene: TRBV7-9; J gene: TRBJ2-3; clone size: .
CDR3 DNA: TGTGCCTGGAGTGTACGGGGGAGCTCCTATAATTCACCCCTCCACTTT; CDR3 protein: CAWSVRGSSYNSPLHF; D gene: .; V gene: TRBV30; J gene: TRBJ1-6; clone size: .
CDR3 DNA: TGTGCCAGCTCGGGACAGAACACAGATACGCAGTATTTT; CDR3 protein: CASSGQNTDTQYF; D gene: TRBD1; V gene: TRBV9; J gene: TRBJ2-3; clone size: .
CDR3 DNA: TGTGCCTGGAAGGGGTTAGCGGGGGTTTTAGGAGAGACCCAGTACTTC; CDR3 protein: CAWKGLAGVLGETQYF; D gene: TRBD2; V gene: TRBV30; J gene: TRBJ2-5; clone size: .
CDR3 DNA: TGTGCCAGCAGCGTAGATATGAACACTGAAGCTTTCTTT; CDR3 protein: CASSVDMNTEAFF; D gene: .; V gene: TRBV9; J gene: TRBJ1-1; clone size: .
CDR3 DNA: TGTACCACAGGGGCCACAGATACGCAGTATTTT; CDR3 protein: CTTGATDTQYF; D gene: TRBD1; V gene: TRBV29-1; J gene: TRBJ2-3; clone size: .
CDR3 DNA: TGCGCCAGCAGCTCAAGACAGGGCCTCACCTACGAGCAGTACTTC; CDR3 protein: CASSSRQGLTYEQYF; D gene: TRBD1; V gene: TRBV5-1; J gene: TRBJ2-7; clone size: .
CDR3 DNA: TGCAGTGCTAGTGACGGAGATAGCAATCAGCCCCAGCATTTT; CDR3 protein: CSASDGDSNQPQHF; D gene: .; V gene: TRBV20-1; J gene: TRBJ1-5; clone size: once
CDR3 DNA: TGTGCCAGCAGCTTAGTCGGGAGGGCCGTCGGCAATGAGCAGTTCTTC; CDR3 protein: CASSLVGRAVGNEQFF; D gene: TRBD2; V gene: TRBV11-2; J gene: TRBJ2-1; clone size: .
CDR3 DNA: TGTGCCAGCAGCGTAGGAGGGAACTATGGCTACACCTTC; CDR3 protein: CASSVGGNYGYTF; D gene: .; V gene: TRBV9; J gene: TRBJ1-2; clone size: once
CDR3 DNA: TGTGCCAGCAACTCGGGGGGAGAGAACACTGAAGCTTTCTTT; CDR3 protein: CASNSGGENTEAFF; D gene: .; V gene: TRBV5-4; J gene: TRBJ1-1; clone size: .
CDR3 DNA: TGTGCCAGTAGCACAGGATCCACGGCAGATACGCAGTATTTT; CDR3 protein: CASSTGSTADTQYF; D gene: .; V gene: TRBV19; J gene: TRBJ2-3; clone size: .
CDR3 DNA: TGTGCCAGTAGTCCTCACGGACAGGGAGAGGGTTCACCCCTCCACTTT; CDR3 protein: CASSPHGQGEGSPLHF; D gene: TRBD1; V gene: TRBV19; J gene: TRBJ1-6; clone size: .
CDR3 DNA: TGTGCCAGCTCACCCAACACCGCTGGAAACACCATATATTTT; CDR3 protein: CASSPNTAGNTIYF; D gene: .; V gene: TRBV18; J gene: TRBJ1-3; clone size: .
CDR3 DNA: TGTGCCAGCAGCGTACTAAGCGGGAGGAGCTCCTACGAGCAGTACTTC; CDR3 protein: CASSVLSGRSSYEQYF; D gene: TRBD2; V gene: TRBV9; J gene: TRBJ2-7; clone size: once
CDR3 DNA: TGTGCCAGCTCACCGGGGACAGGACTGCGGAACACTGAAGCTTTCTTT; CDR3 protein: CASSPGTGLRNTEAFF; D gene: TRBD1; V gene: TRBV18; J gene: TRBJ1-1; clone size: .
CDR3 DNA: TGTGCCAGCAGCCAAGTGGAGACGATGGATTATACAGGTGGAAGGGAGGTCGAGCAGTACTTC; CDR3 protein: CASSQVETMDYTGGREVEQYF; D gene: .; V gene: TRBV4-2; J gene: TRBJ2-7; clone size: few
CDR3 DNA: TGTGCCAGCAGCCCTTGGGGGGCTAGCGGGAACTACGAGCAGTACTTC; CDR3 protein: CASSPWGASGNYEQYF; D gene: TRBD2; V gene: TRBV5-5; J gene: TRBJ2-7; clone size: once
CDR3 DNA: TGCGCCAGCAGGGACAGAGATAATGAAAAACTGTTTTTT; CDR3 protein: CASRDRDNEKLFF; D gene: .; V gene: TRBV5-1; J gene: TRBJ1-4; clone size: .
CDR3 DNA: TGTGCCAGCAGCGCCGACTCTCTCACTAGGGGGGGGGAGACCCAGTACTTC; CDR3 protein: CASSADSLTRGGETQYF; D gene: .; V gene: TRBV9; J gene: TRBJ2-5; clone size: .
CDR3 DNA: TGTGCCAGCACCCCGGAGAATGAGCAGTTCTTC; CDR3 protein: CASTPENEQFF; D gene: .; V gene: TRBV11-2; J gene: TRBJ2-1; clone size: .
CDR3 DNA: TGTGCCAGCAGTTACTCTGGCGGTTCCTACGAGCAGTACTTC; CDR3 protein: CASSYSGGSYEQYF; D gene: .; V gene: TRBV6-6; J gene: TRBJ2-7; clone size: once
CDR3 DNA: TGTGCCAGCAGTTTATATCCAGGGTTGAGCACTGAAGCTTTCTTT; CDR3 protein: CASSLYPGLSTEAFF; D gene: .; V gene: TRBV27; J gene: TRBJ1-1; clone size: few
CDR3 DNA: TGTGCCACCAGTGATTTGCTGGATGGGACATTGAACACCGGGGAGCTGTTTTTT; CDR3 protein: CATSDLLDGTLNTGELFF; D gene: .; V gene: TRBV24-1; J gene: TRBJ2-2; clone size: .
CDR3 DNA: TGTGCCAGTAGTATGCAGGCCGGGGAGCTGTTTTTT; CDR3 protein: CASSMQAGELFF; D gene: .; V gene: TRBV19; J gene: TRBJ2-2; clone size: .
CDR3 DNA: TGCGCCAGCACAAGGGGGGGAACCACTGAAGCTTTCTTT; CDR3 protein: CASTRGGTTEAFF; D gene: .; V gene: TRBV10-2; J gene: TRBJ1-1; clone size: few
CDR3 DNA: TGCGCCAGCAGCCAAGTGCTATCCCCAAGCTCCTACAATGAGCAGTTCTTC; CDR3 protein: CASSQVLSPSSYNEQFF; D gene: .; V gene: TRBV4-1; J gene: TRBJ2-1; clone size: .